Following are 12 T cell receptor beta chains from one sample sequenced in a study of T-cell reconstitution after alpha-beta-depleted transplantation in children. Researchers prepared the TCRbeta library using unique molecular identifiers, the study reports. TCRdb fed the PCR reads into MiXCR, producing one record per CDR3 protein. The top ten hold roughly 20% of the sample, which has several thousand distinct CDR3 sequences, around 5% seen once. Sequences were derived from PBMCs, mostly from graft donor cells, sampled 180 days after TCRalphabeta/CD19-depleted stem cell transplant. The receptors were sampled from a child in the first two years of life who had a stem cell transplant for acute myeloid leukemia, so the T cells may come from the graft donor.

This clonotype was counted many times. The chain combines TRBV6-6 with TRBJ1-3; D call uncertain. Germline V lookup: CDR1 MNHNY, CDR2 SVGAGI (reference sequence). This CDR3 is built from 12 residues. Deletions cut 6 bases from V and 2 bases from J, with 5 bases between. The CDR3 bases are TGTGCCAGCAGGCGGCCTGGAAACACCATATATTTT. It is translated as CASRRPGNTIYF.

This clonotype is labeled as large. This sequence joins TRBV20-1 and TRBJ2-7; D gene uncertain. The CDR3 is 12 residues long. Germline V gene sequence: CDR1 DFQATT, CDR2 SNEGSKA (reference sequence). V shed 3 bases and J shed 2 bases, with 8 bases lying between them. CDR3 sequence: CSASPGPYEQYF. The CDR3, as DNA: TGCAGTGCTAGTCCGGGCCCCTACGAGCAGTACTTC.

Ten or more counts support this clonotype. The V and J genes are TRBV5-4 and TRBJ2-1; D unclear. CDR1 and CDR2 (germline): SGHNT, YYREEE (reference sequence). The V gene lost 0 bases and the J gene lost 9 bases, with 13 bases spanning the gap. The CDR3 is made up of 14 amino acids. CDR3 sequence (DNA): TGTGCCAGCAGCTTGGTACGAGCATCCGGTGAGCAGTTCTTC. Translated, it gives CASSLVRASGEQFF.

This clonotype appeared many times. The CDR3 loop reads CSAAGVGTDTQYF. The CDR3 nucleotides are TGCAGCGCCGCGGGAGTAGGGACAGATACGCAGTATTTT. The rearrangement links TRBV29-1 to TRBJ2-3, with 7 bases lining up with TRBD2. Trimming cost V 7 bases and J 3 bases; bases outside gene matches: 7. Germline CDR1 SQVTM, CDR2 ANQGSEA. The CDR3 is 13 amino acids.

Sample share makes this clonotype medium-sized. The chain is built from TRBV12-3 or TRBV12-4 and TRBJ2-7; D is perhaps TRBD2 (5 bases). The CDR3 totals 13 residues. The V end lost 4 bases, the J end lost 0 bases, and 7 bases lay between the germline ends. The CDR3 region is CASSWSGSYEQYF. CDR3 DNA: TGTGCCAGCAGTTGGAGCGGCTCCTACGAGCAGTACTTC.

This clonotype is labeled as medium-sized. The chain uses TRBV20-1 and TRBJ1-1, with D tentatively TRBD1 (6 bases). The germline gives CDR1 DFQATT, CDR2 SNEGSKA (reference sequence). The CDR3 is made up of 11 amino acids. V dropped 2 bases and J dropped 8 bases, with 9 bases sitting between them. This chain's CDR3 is CSARPTGEAFF. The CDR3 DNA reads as TGCAGTGCTAGACCCACAGGGGAAGCTTTCTTT.

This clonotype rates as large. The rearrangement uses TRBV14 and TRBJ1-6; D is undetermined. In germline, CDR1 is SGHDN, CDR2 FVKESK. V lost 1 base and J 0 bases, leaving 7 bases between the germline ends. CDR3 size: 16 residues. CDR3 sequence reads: CASSQVGSSYNSPLHF. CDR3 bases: TGTGCCAGCAGCCAAGTCGGGAGCTCCTATAATTCACCCCTCCACTTT.

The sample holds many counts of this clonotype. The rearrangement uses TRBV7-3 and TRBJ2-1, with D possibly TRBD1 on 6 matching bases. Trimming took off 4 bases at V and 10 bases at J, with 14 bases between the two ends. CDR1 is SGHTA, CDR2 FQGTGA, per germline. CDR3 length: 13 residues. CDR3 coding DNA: TGTGCCAGCAGCTCGATTCAGGGGCTAGAGCAGTTCTTC. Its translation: CASSSIQGLEQFF.

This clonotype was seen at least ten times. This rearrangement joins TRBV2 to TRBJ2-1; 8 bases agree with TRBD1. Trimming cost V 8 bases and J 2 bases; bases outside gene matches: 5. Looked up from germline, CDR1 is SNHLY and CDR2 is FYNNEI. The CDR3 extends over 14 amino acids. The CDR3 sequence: CASRGQATYNEQFF. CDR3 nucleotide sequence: TGTGCCAGCCGGGGACAGGCTACCTACAATGAGCAGTTCTTC.

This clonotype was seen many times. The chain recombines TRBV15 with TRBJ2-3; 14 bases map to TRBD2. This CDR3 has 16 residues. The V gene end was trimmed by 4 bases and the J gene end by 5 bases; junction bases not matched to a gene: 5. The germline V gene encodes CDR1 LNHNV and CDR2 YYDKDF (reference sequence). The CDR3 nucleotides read TGTGCCACCAGCACGGGACTAGCGGGAGAGATAGATACGCAGTATTTT. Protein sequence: CATSTGLAGEIDTQYF.

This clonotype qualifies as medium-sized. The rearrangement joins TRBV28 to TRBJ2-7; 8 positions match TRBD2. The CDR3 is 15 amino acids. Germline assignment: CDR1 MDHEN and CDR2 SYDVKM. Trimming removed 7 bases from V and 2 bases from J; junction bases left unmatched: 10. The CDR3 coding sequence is TGTGCCAGCAACAAAGCGGGAGTAGGTCCCTACGAGCAGTACTTC. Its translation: CASNKAGVGPYEQYF.

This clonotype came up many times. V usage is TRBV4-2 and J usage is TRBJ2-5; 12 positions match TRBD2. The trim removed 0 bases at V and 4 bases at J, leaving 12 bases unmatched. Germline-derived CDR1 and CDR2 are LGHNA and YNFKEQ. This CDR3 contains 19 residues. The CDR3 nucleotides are TGTGCCAGCAGCCAAGAACGGGTGACTAGCGGGAGAGTAGGAGAGACCCAGTACTTC. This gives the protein CASSQERVTSGRVGETQYF.